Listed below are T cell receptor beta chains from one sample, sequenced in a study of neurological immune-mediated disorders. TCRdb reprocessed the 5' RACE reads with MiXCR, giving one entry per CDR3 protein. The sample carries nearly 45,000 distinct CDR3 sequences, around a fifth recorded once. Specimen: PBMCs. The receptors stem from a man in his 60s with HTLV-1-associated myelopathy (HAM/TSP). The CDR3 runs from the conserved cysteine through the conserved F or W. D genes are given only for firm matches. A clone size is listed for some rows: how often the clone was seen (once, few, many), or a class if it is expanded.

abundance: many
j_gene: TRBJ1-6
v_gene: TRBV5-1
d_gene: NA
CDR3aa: CASSPLSGSSYNSPLHF
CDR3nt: TGCGCCAGCAGCCCCTTGTCAGGGAGCTCCTATAATTCACCCCTCCACTTT

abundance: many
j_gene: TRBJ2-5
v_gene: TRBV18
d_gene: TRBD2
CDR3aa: CASSPLSQREGLETQYF
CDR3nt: TGTGCCAGCTCACCACTAAGTCAGCGGGAGGGCCTCGAGACCCAGTACTTC

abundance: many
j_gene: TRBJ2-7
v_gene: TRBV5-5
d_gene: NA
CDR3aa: CASSLELRTYEQYF
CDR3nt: TGTGCCAGCAGCTTGGAACTGAGGACCTACGAGCAGTACTTC

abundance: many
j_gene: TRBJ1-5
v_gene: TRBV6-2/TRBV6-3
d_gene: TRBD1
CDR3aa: CASSQRQGSNQPQHF
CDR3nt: TGTGCCAGCAGCCAAAGACAGGGTAGCAATCAGCCCCAGCATTTT

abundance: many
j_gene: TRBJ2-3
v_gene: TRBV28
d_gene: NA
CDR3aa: CASSFGWGSPASTDTQYF
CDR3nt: TGTGCCAGCAGTTTTGGGTGGGGTAGCCCAGCAAGCACAGATACGCAGTATTTT

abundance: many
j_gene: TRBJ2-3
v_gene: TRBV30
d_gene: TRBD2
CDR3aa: CAWSVLASGKGFPDTQYF
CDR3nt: TGTGCCTGGAGTGTACTGGCTAGCGGGAAAGGGTTTCCGGATACGCAGTATTTT

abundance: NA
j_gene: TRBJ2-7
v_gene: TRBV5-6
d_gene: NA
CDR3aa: CASNPRRVSEQYF
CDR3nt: TGTGCCAGCAATCCCCGCCGAGTTAGCGAGCAGTACTTC

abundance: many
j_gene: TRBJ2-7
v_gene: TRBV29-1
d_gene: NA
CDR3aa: CSASQGTYEQYF
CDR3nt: TGCAGCGCCTCCCAGGGAACCTACGAGCAGTACTTC

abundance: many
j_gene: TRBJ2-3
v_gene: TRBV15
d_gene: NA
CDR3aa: CATRPGPHTDTQYF
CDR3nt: TGTGCCACCAGACCGGGACCGCACACAGATACGCAGTATTTT

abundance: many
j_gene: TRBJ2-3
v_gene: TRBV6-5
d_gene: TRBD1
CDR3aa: CASRGQGRRTDTQYF
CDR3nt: TGTGCCAGCAGAGGACAGGGGAGGAGGACAGATACGCAGTATTTT

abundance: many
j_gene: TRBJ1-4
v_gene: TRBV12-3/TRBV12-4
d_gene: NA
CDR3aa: CASSPGTSATNEKLFF
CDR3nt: TGTGCCAGCAGCCCCGGGACCTCTGCAACTAATGAAAAACTGTTTTTT

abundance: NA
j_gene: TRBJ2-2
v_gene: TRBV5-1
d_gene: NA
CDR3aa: CASSIYLCSAGGAGELFF
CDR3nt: NA

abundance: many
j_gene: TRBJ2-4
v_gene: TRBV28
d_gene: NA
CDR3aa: CASRDSGSKNIQYF
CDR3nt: TGTGCCAGCCGGGACAGCGGGTCCAAAAACATTCAGTACTTC

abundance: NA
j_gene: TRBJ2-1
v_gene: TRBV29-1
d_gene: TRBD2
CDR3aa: CSAPAGGDYNEQFF
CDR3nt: TGCAGCGCTCCAGCGGGAGGGGACTACAATGAGCAGTTCTTC

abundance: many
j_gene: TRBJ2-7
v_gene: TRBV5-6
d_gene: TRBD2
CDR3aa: CASSGTSGSYEQYF
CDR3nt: TGTGCCAGCAGCGGGACTAGCGGATCCTACGAGCAGTACTTC

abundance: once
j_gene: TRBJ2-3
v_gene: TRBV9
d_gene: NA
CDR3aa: CASSPHTTGTDTQYF
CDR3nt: TGTGCCAGCAGCCCCCACACAACGGGAACAGATACGCAGTATTTT